These 7 T cell receptor beta chains came from one sample sequenced in a study of radiotherapy plus CTLA-4 blockade in lung cancer. This table comes from immunoSEQ multiplex PCR, and its TCRdb copy is limited to in-frame clones, with some not included. The sample includes approximately 32,000 clones, roughly three quarters seen only once; the top ten take approximately 3.8%. Sequenced here: peripheral blood, sampled from a patient treated with radiotherapy plus ipilimumab. The receptors were sampled from a human donor with non-small cell lung cancer who had stable disease on radiotherapy plus ipilimumab.

The CDR3 here is CASTKTSGSYEQYF. DNA of the CDR3: TGTGCCAGCACTAAGACTAGCGGCTCCTACGAGCAGTACTTC. The gene calls are TRBV6-5 and TRBJ2-7, with 9 bases that match TRBD2. Germline CDR1 and CDR2: MNHEY and SVGAGI. The CDR3 contains 14 residues. Trimming took 7 bases from V and 0 from J; bases not matched to a gene: 4.

This clone was seen a single time. The V call is TRBV6-1, the J call TRBJ1-4; D perhaps matches TRBD1 (6 bases). CDR3 length: 13 amino acids. The V and J ends lost 9 bases and 8 bases respectively, with 16 bases between them. Germline CDR1 is MNHNS and CDR2 is SASEGT. As DNA, the CDR3 is TGTGCCAGTCAGAGGGGGATTGAGGAAAAACTGTTTTTT. This encodes CASQRGIEEKLFF.

V usage is TRBV2 and J usage is TRBJ1-1; D gene unclear. The CDR3 extends over 13 amino acids. The V and J ends lost 7 bases and 1 base respectively, with 10 bases between them. CDR1 and CDR2 (germline): SNHLY, FYNNEI. The CDR3 protein is CASMRQWNTEAFF. CDR3 coding DNA: TGTGCCAGCATGCGACAATGGAACACTGAAGCTTTCTTT.

A single count supports this clone. The CDR3 coding sequence is TGTGCCAGCAGTGGGACTAGCGGGACAAAAGAGCAGTTCTTC. It yields the protein CASSGTSGTKEQFF. The chain has TRBV6-4 and TRBJ2-1, with 12 nucleotides matching TRBD2. J gave up 10 bases and V 4 bases, and 5 bases lay outside the gene matches. The CDR3 has 14 amino acids. Germline CDR1 is MRHNA and CDR2 is SNTAGT.

This clone was recorded once. The chain recombines TRBV7-9 with TRBJ2-1; 10 nucleotides agree with TRBD2. The germline gives CDR1 SEHNR, CDR2 FQNEAQ (reference sequence). This CDR3 comprises 18 residues. With 5 bases clipped from V and 3 bases from J, the junction kept 13 bases outside the gene matches. The CDR3 sequence is CASSEAGGVTSYYNEQFF. In nucleotides, the CDR3 is TGTGCCAGCAGCGAAGCGGGAGGGGTGACCTCTTACTACAATGAGCAGTTCTTC.

Turning to this clone: The germline gene is not matched at one end of the junction; a read error may be the cause. The rearrangement links TRBV7-7 to TRBJ2-1, with 8 positions matching TRBD1. The CDR3 sequence is 14 residues long. Germline CDR1 reads SSHAT; CDR2 reads FNYEAQ (reference sequence). CDR3: CASSAGGYYNEQFF. In nucleotides, the CDR3 is TGTGCTAGCAGCGCAGGGGGCTATTACAATGAGCAGTTCTTC.

The rearrangement links TRBV7-2 to TRBJ2-7; TRBD1 might be the D (6 bases). Trimming left V 5 bases short and J 2 bases short, with 13 bases between. The CDR3 contains 14 residues. Germline CDR1 is SGHTA and CDR2 is FQGNSA. DNA for the CDR3: TGTGCCAGCAGCACCCAGACAGGAGCCTACGAGCAGTACTTC. Its protein product is CASSTQTGAYEQYF.